This T cell receptor beta chain originates from a study of blood T cell repertoires in COVID-19. Study background: Sites across the United States, Italy and Spain contributed samples from acute and convalescent COVID-19. Sample material is recorded as cDNA or gDNA derived from T cells, B-cell-depleted T cells, or PBMCs.

Germline assignment: CDR1 SGHRS and CDR2 YFSETQ. CDR3 length: 16 amino acids. The V gene end was trimmed by 4 bases and the J gene end by 2 bases; junction bases not matched to a gene: 6. In the original processing: Nucleated cell counts were estimated from reference gene primer amplification. Produced via immunoSEQ multiplex PCR; TCRdb's table is partial and in-frame only. The D gene and trimming were derived from the DNA, and the V and J assignments and clone size from that table. This table has over 150,000 clones, 84% appearing once. Sequenced material: peripheral blood. This TCR was sampled from a man between 18 and 29 years old with active or convalescent COVID-19. The rearrangement links TRBV5-1 to TRBJ2-2; TRBD1 aligns across 9 bases. CDR3 DNA sequence: TGCGCCAGCAGCCTCCCGACAGGGGGAAACACCGGGGAGCTGTTTTTT. It translates to CASSLPTGGNTGELFF.